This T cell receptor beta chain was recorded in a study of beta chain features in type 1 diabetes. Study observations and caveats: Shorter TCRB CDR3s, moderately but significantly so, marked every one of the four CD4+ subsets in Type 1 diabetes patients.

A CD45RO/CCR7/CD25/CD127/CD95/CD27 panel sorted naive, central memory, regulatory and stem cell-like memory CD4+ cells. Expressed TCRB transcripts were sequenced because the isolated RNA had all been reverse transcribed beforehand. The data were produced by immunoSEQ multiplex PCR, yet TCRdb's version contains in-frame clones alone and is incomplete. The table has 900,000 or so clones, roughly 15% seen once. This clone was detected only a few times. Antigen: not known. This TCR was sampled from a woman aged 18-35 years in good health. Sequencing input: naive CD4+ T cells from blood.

CDR3: CASRLDDTENTEAFF. DNA for the CDR3: TGTGCAAGTCGCTTAGACGACACTGAGAACACTGAAGCTTTCTTT. This chain connects TRBV12-2 to TRBJ1-1; the table assigns TRBD1, which was not confirmed against the DNA. TRBV12-2 is termed a pseudogene. CDR3 size: 15 residues.